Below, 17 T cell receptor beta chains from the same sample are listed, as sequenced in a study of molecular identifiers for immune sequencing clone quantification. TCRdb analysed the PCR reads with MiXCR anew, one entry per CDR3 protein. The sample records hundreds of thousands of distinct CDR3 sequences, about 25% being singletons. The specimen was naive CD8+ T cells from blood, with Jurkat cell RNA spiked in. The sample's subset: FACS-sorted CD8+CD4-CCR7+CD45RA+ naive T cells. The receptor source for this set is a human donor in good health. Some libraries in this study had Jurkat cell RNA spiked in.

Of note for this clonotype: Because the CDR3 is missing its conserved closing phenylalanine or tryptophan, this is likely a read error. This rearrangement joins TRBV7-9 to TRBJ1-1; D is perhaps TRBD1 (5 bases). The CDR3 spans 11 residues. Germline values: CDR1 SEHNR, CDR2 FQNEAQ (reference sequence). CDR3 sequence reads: CAGSWGGEAFI. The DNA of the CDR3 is TGTGCCGGCAGCTGGGGGGGTGAAGCTTTCATT.

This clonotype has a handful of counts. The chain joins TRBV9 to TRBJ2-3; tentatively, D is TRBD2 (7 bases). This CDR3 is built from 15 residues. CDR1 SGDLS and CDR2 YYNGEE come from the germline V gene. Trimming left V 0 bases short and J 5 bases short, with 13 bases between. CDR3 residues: CASSVEGGRGDTQYF. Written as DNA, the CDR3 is TGTGCCAGCAGCGTAGAGGGGGGGCGTGGAGATACGCAGTATTTT.

The CDR3 loop is CASRPAGTSGRHEQFF. The CDR3 DNA is TGTGCCAGCAGGCCTGCCGGGACTAGCGGGAGACATGAGCAGTTCTTC. The chain recombines TRBV28 with TRBJ2-1, with TRBD2 matching over 14 bases. This CDR3 is built from 16 residues. CDR1 is MDHEN and CDR2 is SYDVKM in the germline V gene. Unmatched junction bases numbered 9, after V lost 6 bases and J lost 8 bases. The full variable domain, in which reference TRBV28 and TRBJ2-1 provide the parts outside the CDR3, is DVKVTQSSRYLVKRTGEKVFLECVQDMDHENMFWYRQDPGLGLRLIYFSYDVKMKEKGDIPEGYSVSREKKERFSLILESASTNQTSMYLCASRPAGTSGRHEQFFGPGTRLTVL.

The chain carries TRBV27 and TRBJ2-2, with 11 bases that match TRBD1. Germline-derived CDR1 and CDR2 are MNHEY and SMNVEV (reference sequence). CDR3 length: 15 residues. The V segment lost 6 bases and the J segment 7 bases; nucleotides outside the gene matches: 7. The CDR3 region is CASRTGQGADGELFF. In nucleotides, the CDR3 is TGTGCCAGCAGAACAGGACAGGGGGCTGACGGGGAGCTGTTTTTT.

The CDR3 DNA is TGTGCCAGCAGCCTAGCGGGAAGGCCATCGGGCACAGATACGCAGTATTTT. This encodes CASSLAGRPSGTDTQYF. This chain connects TRBV6-5 to TRBJ2-3; 9 nucleotides agree with TRBD2. With 6 bases clipped from V and 1 base from J, the junction kept 11 bases outside the gene matches. Looked up from germline, CDR1 is MNHEY and CDR2 is SVGAGI. This CDR3 region has 17 residues.

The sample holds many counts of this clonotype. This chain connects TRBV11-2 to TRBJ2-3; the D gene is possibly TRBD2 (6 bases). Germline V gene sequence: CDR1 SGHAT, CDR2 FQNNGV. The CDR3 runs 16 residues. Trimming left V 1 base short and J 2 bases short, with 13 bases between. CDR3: CASSLVLAGITDTQYF. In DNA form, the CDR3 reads TGTGCCAGCAGCTTAGTTCTGGCGGGGATCACAGATACGCAGTATTTT. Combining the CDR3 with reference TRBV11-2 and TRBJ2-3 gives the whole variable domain EAGVAQSPRYKIIEKRQSVAFWCNPISGHATLYWYQQILGQGPKLLIQFQNNGVVDDSQLPKDRFSAERLKGVDSTLKIQPAKLEDSAVYLCASSLVLAGITDTQYFGPGTRLTVL.

The CDR3: CASSGQTSTDTQYF. The CDR3 DNA reads TGTGCCAGCTCGGGACAGACGAGCACAGATACGCAGTATTTT. V gene TRBV6-2 or TRBV6-3 combines with J gene TRBJ2-3; 7 bases match TRBD1. CDR1 is MNHEY and CDR2 is SVGEGT in the germline V gene. The CDR3 consists of 14 residues. V lost 8 bases and J lost 0; bases outside the gene matches: 5.

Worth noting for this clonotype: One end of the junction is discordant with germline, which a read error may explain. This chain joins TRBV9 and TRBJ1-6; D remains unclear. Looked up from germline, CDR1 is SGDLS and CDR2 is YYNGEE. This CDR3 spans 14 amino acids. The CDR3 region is CAGSEETKGSPLHF. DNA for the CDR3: TGTGCCGGCAGCGAGGAGACAAAGGGATCACCCCTCCACTTT.

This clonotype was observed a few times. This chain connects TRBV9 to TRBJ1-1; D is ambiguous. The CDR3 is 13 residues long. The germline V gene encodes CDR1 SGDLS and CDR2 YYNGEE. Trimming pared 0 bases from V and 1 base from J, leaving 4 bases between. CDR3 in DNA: TGTGCCAGCAGCGTAGAGAGGAACACTGAAGCTTTCTTT. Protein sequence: CASSVERNTEAFF.

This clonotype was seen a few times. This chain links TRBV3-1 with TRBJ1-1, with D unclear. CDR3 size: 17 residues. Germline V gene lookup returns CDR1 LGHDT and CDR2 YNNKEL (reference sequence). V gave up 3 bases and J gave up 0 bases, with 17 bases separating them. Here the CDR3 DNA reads TGTGCCAGCAGCCAGTTTAACAGAGCTGACATGAACACTGAAGCTTTCTTT. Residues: CASSQFNRADMNTEAFF.

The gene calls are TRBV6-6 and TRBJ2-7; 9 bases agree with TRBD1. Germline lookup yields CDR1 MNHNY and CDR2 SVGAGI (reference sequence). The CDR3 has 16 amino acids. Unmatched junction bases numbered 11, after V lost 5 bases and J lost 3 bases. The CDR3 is CASSGEGQGPFYEQYF. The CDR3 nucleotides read TGTGCCAGCAGTGGGGAGGGACAGGGTCCATTCTACGAGCAGTACTTC.

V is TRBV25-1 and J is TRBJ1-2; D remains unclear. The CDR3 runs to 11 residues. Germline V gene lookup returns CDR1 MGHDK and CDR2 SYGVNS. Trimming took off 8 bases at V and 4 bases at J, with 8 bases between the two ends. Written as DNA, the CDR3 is TGTGCCAGCGAGTTGGGCTATGGCTACACCTTC. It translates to CASELGYGYTF.

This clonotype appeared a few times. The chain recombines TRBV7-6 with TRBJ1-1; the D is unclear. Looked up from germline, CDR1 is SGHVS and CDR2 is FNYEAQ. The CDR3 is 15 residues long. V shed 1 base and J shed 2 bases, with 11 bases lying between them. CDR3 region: CASSLEVFANTEAFF. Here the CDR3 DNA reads TGTGCCAGCAGCTTAGAGGTGTTTGCAAACACTGAAGCTTTCTTT. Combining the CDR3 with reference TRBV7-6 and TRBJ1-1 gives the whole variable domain GAGVSQSPRYKVTKRGQDVALRCDPISGHVSLYWYRQALGQGPEFLTYFNYEAQQDKSGLPNDRFSAERPEGSISTLTIQRTEQRDSAMYRCASSLEVFANTEAFFGQGTRLTVV.

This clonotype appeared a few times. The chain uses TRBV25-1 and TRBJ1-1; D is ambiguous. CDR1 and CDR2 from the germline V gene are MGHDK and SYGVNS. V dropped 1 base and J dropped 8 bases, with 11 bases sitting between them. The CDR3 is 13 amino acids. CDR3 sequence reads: CASSESGGPEAFF. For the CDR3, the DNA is TGTGCCAGCAGTGAATCTGGCGGGCCCGAAGCTTTCTTT.

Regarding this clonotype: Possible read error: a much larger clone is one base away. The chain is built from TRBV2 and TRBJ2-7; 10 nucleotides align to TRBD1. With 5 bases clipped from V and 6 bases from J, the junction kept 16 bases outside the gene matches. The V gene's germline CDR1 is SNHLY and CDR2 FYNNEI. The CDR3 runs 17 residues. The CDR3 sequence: CASSQPGLGQGTSEQYF. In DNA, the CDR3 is TGTGCCAGCAGTCAACCAGGCCTGGGACAGGGGACCTCCGAGCAGTACTTC.

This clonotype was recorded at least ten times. Written as DNA, the CDR3 is TGTGCCAGCAGCTTGAATGTGGGTAACCCGGTGAACACTGAAGCTTTCTTT. Translating it yields CASSLNVGNPVNTEAFF. This chain uses TRBV5-4 with TRBJ1-1; D unresolved. Germline CDR1 reads SGHNT; CDR2 reads YYREEE (reference sequence). Trimming cost V 1 base and J 0 bases, with 16 bases left between them. This CDR3 comprises 17 residues.

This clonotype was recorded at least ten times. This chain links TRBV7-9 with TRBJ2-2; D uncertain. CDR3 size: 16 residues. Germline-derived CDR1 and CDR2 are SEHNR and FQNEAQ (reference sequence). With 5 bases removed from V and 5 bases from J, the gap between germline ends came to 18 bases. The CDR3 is CASSPTSQRRTGELFF. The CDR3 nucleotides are TGTGCCAGCAGCCCTACATCTCAACGACGAACCGGGGAGCTGTTTTTT.